The T cell receptor (beta chain) under discussion was sequenced for a study of T cell clones after liver transplantation. The germline gives CDR1 LGHNA, CDR2 YNFKEQ. The CDR3 is made up of 17 amino acids. Trimming took 0 bases from V and 1 from J, leaving 14 bases between them. Produced via immunoSEQ multiplex PCR; TCRdb's table is partial and in-frame only. Among about 100,000 clones, about 81% were seen once, and the ten largest hold approximately 0.93%. The receptor's source is a human donor who received a liver transplant. The starting material was CD4+ T cells from blood, obtained before liver transplant. The genes are TRBV4-2 and TRBJ2-3; no clear D. The CDR3 DNA reads as TGTGCCAGCAGCCAAGAAGGGCCCACCCTCGGCACAGATACGCAGTATTTT. It yields the protein CASSQEGPTLGTDTQYF.